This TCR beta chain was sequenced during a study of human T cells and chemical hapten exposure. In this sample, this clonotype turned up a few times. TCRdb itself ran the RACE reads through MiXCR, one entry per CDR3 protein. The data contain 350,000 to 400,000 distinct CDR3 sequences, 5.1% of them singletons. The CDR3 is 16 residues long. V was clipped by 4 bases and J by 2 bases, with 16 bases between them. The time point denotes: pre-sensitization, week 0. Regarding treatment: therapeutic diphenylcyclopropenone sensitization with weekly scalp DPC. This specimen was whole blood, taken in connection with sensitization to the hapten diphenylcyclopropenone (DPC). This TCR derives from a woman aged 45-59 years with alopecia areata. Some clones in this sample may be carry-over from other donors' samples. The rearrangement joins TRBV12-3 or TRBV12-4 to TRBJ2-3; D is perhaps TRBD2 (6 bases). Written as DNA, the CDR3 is TGTGCCAGCAGTTCGAATAGCGGAGCTTTCACAGATACGCAGTATTTT. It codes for CASSSNSGAFTDTQYF.